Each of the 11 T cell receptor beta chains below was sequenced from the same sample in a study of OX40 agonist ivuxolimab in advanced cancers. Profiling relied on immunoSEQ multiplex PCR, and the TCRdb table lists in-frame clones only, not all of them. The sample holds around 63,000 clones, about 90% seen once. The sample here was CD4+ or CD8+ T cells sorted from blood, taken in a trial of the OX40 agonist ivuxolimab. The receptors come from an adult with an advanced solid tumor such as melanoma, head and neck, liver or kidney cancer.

CDR3 protein: CASSLRAGGYNEQFF. CDR3 DNA: TGTGCCAGCAGCCTTCGTGCCGGGGGGTACAATGAGCAGTTCTTC. The chain is built from TRBV5-5 and TRBJ2-1; TRBD2 agrees at 7 bases. The CDR3 has 15 residues. Germline lookup yields CDR1 SGHKS and CDR2 YYEKEE (reference sequence). The ends lost 4 bases at V and 4 bases at J; junction bases unmatched: 8.

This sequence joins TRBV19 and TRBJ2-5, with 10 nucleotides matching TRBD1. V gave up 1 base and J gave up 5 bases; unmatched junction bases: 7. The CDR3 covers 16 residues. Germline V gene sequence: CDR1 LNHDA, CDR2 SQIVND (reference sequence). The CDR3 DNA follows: TGTGCCAGTAGTATAGTGAGGACAGGGGGAAAGGAGACCCAGTACTTC. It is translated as CASSIVRTGGKETQYF. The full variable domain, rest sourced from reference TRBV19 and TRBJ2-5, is DGGITQSPKYLFRKEGQNVTLSCEQNLNHDAMYWYRQDPGQGLRLIYYSQIVNDFQKGDIAEGYSVSREKKESFPLTVTSAQKNPTAFYLCASSIVRTGGKETQYFGPGTRLLVL.

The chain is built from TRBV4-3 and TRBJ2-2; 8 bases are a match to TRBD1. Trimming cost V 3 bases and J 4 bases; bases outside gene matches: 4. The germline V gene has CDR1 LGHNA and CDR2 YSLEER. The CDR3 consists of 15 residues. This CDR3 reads CASSQAGTGTGELFF. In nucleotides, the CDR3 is TGCGCCAGCAGCCAGGCAGGGACAGGCACCGGGGAGCTGTTTTTT.

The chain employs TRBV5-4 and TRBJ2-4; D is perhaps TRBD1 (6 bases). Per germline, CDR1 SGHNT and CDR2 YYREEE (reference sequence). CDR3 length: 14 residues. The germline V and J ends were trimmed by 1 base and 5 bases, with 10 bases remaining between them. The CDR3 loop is CASSLPAGENIQYF. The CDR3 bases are TGTGCCAGCAGCTTGCCGGCAGGGGAAAACATTCAGTACTTC.

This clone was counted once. The CDR3 nucleotides are TGTGCCAGCAGCAATCCACTCCTGCGCTACGAGCAGTACTTC. Translation: CASSNPLLRYEQYF. The chain carries TRBV21-1 and TRBJ2-7; TRBD2, the table's D call, lacks a check against the DNA. TRBV21-1 is recorded as a pseudogene. There are 14 residues in the CDR3.

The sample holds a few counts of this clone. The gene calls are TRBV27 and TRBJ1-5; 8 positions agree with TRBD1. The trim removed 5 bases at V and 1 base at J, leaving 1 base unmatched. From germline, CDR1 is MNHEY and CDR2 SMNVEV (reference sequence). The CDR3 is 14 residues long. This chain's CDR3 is CASSRQGSNQPQHF. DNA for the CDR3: TGTGCCAGCAGTCGACAGGGGAGCAATCAGCCCCAGCATTTT.

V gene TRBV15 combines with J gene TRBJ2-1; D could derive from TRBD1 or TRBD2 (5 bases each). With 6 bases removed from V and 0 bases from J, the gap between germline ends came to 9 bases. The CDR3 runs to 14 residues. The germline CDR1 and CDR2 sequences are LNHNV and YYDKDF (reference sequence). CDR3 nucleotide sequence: TGTGCCACCAGGACAGCGGACTCCTACAATGAGCAGTTCTTC. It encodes CATRTADSYNEQFF.

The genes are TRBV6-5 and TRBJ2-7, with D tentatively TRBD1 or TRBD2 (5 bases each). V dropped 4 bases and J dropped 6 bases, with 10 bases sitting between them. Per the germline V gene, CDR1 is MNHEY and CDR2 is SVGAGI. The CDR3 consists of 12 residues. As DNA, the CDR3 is TGTGCCAGCAGTTCCTCGGGGCGCGAGCAGTACTTC. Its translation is CASSSSGREQYF.

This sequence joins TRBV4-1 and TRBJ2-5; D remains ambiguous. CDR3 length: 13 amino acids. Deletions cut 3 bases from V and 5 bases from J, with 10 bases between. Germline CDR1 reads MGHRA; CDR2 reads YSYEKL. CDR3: CASSQSGQETQYF. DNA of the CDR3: TGCGCCAGCAGCCAGAGTGGTCAGGAGACCCAGTACTTC.

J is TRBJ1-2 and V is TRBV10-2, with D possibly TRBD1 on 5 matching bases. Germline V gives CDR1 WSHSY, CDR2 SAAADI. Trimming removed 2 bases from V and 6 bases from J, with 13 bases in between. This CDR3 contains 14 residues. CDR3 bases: TGCGCCAGCAGTGAGGTCGTAGGGGCCGATGGCTACACCTTC. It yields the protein CASSEVVGADGYTF.

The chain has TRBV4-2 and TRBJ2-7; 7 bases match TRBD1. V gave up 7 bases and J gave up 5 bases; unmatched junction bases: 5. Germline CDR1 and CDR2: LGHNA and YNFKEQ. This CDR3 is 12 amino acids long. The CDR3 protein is CASTWQGDEQYF. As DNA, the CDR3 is TGTGCCAGCACTTGGCAGGGGGACGAGCAGTACTTC.